The clone carrying this T cell receptor beta chain was counted between two and nine times. Its antigen is not identified. Full-length variable regions came from constant-region reverse primers plus semi-nested Nested Universal Primer A PCR. A single record per CDR3 protein comes from TCRdb applying MiXCR to the 5' RACE reads. This table has tens of thousands of distinct CDR3 sequences, roughly 22% appearing once. The germline V and J ends were trimmed by 6 bases and 0 bases, with 17 bases remaining between them. The CDR3 covers 15 residues. Per germline, CDR1 DFQATT and CDR2 SNEGSKA (reference sequence). Study observations and caveats: Tumor memory CD4+ T cell TCR gene usage clustered with blood and lymph node memory CD4+ cells and lymph node naive CD4+ cells.

The chain uses TRBV20-1 and TRBJ1-2; perhaps TRBD1 as D (5 bases). Material: tumor-infiltrating naive CD4+ T cells sorted from the breast tumor. The subset was: naive CD4+ T cells, CD4+CD45RA+CD25-. This sequence was found in a female donor with breast cancer. In DNA form, the CDR3 reads TGCAGTGCCCCTTCGGGGCATGGAGCTAACTATGGCTACACCTTC. This gives the protein CSAPSGHGANYGYTF.